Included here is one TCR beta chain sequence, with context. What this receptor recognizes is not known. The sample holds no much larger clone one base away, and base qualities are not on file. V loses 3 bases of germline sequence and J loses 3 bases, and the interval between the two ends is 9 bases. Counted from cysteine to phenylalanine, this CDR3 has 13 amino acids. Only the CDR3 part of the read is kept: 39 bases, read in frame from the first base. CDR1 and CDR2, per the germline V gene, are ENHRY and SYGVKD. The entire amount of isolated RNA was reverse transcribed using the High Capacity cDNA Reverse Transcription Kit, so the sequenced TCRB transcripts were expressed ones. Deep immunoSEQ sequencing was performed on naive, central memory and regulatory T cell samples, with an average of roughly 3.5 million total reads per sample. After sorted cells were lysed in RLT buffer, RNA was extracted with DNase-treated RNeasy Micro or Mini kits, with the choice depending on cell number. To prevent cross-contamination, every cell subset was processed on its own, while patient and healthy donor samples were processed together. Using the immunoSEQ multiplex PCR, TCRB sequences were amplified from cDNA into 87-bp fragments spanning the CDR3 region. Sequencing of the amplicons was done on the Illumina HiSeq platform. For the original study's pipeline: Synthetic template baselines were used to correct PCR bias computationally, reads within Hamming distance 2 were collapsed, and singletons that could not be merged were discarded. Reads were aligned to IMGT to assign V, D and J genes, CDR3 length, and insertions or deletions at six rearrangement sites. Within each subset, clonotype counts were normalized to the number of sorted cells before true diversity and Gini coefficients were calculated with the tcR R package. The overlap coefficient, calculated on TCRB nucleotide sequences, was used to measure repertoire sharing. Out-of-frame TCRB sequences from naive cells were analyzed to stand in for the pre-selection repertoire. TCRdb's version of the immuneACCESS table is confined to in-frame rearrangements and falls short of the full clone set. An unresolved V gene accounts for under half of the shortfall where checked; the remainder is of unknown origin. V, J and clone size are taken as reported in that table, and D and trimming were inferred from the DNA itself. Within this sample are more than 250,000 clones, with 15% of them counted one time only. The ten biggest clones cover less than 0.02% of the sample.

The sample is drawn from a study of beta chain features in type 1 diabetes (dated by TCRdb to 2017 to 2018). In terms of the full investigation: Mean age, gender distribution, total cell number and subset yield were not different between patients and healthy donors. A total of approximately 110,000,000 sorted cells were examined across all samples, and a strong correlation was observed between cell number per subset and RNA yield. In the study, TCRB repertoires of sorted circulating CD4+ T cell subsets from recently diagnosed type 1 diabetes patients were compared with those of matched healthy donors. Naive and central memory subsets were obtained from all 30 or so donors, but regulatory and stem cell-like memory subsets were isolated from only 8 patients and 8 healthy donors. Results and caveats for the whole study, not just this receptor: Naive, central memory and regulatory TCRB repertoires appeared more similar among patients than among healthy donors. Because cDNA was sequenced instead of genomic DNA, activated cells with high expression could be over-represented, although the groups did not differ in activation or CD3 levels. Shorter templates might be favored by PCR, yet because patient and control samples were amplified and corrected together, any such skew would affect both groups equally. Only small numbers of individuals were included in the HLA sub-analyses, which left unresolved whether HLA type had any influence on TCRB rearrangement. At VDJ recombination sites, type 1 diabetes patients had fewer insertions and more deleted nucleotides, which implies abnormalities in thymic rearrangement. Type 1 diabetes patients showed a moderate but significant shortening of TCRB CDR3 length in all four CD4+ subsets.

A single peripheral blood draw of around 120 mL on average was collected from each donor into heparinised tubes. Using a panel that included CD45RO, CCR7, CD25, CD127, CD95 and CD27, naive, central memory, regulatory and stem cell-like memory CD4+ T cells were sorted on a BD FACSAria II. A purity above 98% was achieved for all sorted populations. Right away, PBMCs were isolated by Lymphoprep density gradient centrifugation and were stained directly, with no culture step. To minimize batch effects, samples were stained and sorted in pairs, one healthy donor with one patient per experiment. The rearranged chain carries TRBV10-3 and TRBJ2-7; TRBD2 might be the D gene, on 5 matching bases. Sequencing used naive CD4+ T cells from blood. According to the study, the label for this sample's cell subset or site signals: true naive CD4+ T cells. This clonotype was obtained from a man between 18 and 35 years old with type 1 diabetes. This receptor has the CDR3 CAISDRELYEQYF. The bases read TGTGCCATCAGTGATAGGGAGCTCTACGAGCAGTACTTC.